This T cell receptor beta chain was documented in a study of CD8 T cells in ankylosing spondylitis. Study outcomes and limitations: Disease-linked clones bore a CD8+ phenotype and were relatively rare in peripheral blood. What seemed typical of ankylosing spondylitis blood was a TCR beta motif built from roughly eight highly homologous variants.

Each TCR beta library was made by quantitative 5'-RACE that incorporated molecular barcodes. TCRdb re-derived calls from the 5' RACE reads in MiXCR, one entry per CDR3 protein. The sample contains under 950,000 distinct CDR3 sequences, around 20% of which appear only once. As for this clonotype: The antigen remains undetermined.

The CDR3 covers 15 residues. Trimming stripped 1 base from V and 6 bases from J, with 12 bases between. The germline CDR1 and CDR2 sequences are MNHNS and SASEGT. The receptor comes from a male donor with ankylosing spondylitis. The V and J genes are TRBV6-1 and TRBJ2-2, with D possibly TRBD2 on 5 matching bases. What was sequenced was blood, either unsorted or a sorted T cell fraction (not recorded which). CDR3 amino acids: CASSEGAGAAGELFF. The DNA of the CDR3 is TGTGCCAGCAGTGAAGGTGCGGGTGCGGCCGGGGAGCTGTTTTTT.